These T cell receptor beta chains were read from a single sample in a study of cytomegalovirus exposure and HLA in healthy donors. Measured with immunoSEQ multiplex PCR; TCRdb has only the in-frame clones, and not every one. The sample yields about 55,000 clones, about 82% seen once. The specimen was PBMCs. These receptors all come from a man aged 30-40 years in good health and CMV-seronegative. Each CDR3 is given with its conserved first and last residue. The order of the fields is J gene, clone size, D gene, V gene, CDR3 DNA, CDR3 protein. D genes are given only for firm matches. Expanded clones get a size class; other rows say once, few or many, or leave the size out.

>TRBJ2-1|-|TRBD2|TRBV5-4
TGTGCCAGCAGCGGAGTCCCCGGGACTAGCGGGGGGGCCTACAATGGGCAGTTCTTC
CASSGVPGTSGGAYNGQFF
>TRBJ1-2|-|-|TRBV6-1
TGTGCCAGCAGTCATCTATGGGAGGGCTACACCTTC
CASSHLWEGYTF
>TRBJ1-2|-|-|TRBV28
TGTGCCAGCAGTCCCCTTGACAGCTATGGCTACACCTTC
CASSPLDSYGYTF
>TRBJ2-1|-|TRBD2|TRBV7-2
TGTGCCAGCAGCTCCCCCACTAGCGGGAGGGCCAGCTCCTACAATGAGCAGTTCTTC
CASSSPTSGRASSYNEQFF
>TRBJ2-7|-|TRBD1|TRBV19
TGTGCCAGTAGTTCGAAACAGGGGGTAGAGGGCGAGCAGTACTTC
CASSSKQGVEGEQYF
>TRBJ2-3|-|TRBD1|TRBV18
TGTGCCAGCTCACCACCAGGGGGCGCGAGCACAGATACGCAGTATTTT
CASSPPGGASTDTQYF
>TRBJ2-3|-|TRBD2|TRBV4-1
TGCGCCAGCAGCCAAGTAGGGGACTACACAGATACGCAGTATTTT
CASSQVGDYTDTQYF
>TRBJ2-7|-|-|TRBV27
TGTGCCAGCAGTTACGCAGGGGCAAGCTCCTACGAGCAGTACTTC
CASSYAGASSYEQYF
>TRBJ2-7|-|TRBD1|TRBV28
TGTGCCAGCAGGGGACAGGGGGGTTCCTACGAGCAGTACTTC
CASRGQGGSYEQYF
>TRBJ1-4|few|-|TRBV5-1
TGCGCCAGCAGCTTGACCGGACAGATAAATGAAAAACTGTTTTTT
CASSLTGQINEKLFF
>TRBJ1-1|-|-|TRBV18
TGTGCCAGCTCATCGGGGACAACCAAAAACACTGAAGCTTTCTTT
CASSSGTTKNTEAFF
>TRBJ1-4|-|TRBD1|TRBV27
TGTGCCAGCAGTTTACGTACAACAGGGGGCCCCATGGATGAAAAACTGTTTTTT
CASSLRTTGGPMDEKLFF
>TRBJ2-1|few|-|TRBV5-4
TGTGCCAGCAGCTCGAAGAGCTCCTACAATGAGCAGTTCTTC
CASSSKSSYNEQFF
>TRBJ2-5|-|TRBD2|TRBV30
TGTGCCTGGAGTGGGGGGGGGCTAGCGGGGGTACGAGAGACCCAGTACTTC
CAWSGGGLAGVRETQYF
>TRBJ2-5|-|TRBD1|TRBV29-1
TGCAGCGCCGGGACAGGGCGAGAGACCCAGTACTTC
CSAGTGRETQYF
>TRBJ2-3|-|TRBD1|TRBV6-6
TGTGCCAGCAAGGAGACAGGGACAGATACGCAGTATTTT
CASKETGTDTQYF
>TRBJ1-6|-|-|TRBV9
TGTGCCAGCAGCCCTAGACAGGTAGGGTCACCCCTCCATTTT
CASSPRQVGSPLHF
>TRBJ1-4|-|-|TRBV27
TGTGCCAGCGCCCGGGAACCCGGGGAAAAACTGTTTTTT
CASAREPGEKLFF
>TRBJ2-4|-|-|TRBV7-8
TGTGCCAGCAGCTTTACAGAAACCAAAAACATTCAGTACTTC
CASSFTETKNIQYF
>TRBJ2-6|once|TRBD1|TRBV27
TGTGCCAGCGGGACAGGCTCCGGGGCCAACGTCCTGACTTTC
CASGTGSGANVLTF
>TRBJ2-7|-|-|TRBV4-1
TGCGCCAGCAGCCAACCCGGGACAAAAACCTACGAGCAGTACTTC
CASSQPGTKTYEQYF
>TRBJ1-2|-|TRBD1|TRBV6-5
TGTGCCAGCAGTTCCGCCGGGACAGGGGGCCATGGCTACACCTTC
CASSSAGTGGHGYTF
>TRBJ1-1|-|TRBD1|TRBV6-6
TGTGCCAGCAGTGTACAGGGGGCTGGGAACACTGAAGCTTTCTTT
CASSVQGAGNTEAFF
>TRBJ1-2|-|TRBD1|TRBV15
TGTGCCACCAGCAGAGATCGAGGGCCTATCGGGACAGGACTTGGCTACACCTTC
CATSRDRGPIGTGLGYTF
>TRBJ1-3|-|-|TRBV30
TGTGCCTACCGCGGGACCTATAGCCTCCGAAACACCATATATTTT
CAYRGTYSLRNTIYF
>TRBJ2-1|once|TRBD1|TRBV11-3
TGTGCCAGCAGCTTATCACAGGGGCTGGCTAGGAATGAGCAGTTCTTC
CASSLSQGLARNEQFF
>TRBJ2-7|-|TRBD2|TRBV13
TGTGCCAGCAGCCCATGGACTAGCGGCATCTACGAGCAGTACTTC
CASSPWTSGIYEQYF
>TRBJ1-5|-|TRBD1|TRBV5-1
TGCGCCAGCAGCTTGGAGGGGGCACGCAATCAGCCCCAGCATTTT
CASSLEGARNQPQHF
>TRBJ2-3|few|-|TRBV5-5
TGTGCCAGCAGCAGATTTGGGACTAGCACAGATACGCAGTATTTT
CASSRFGTSTDTQYF
>TRBJ1-2|-|TRBD1|TRBV5-1
TGCGCCAGCAGCCCCGGGACAGGGGGTTTGGTAAATGGCTACACCTTC
CASSPGTGGLVNGYTF
>TRBJ2-2|-|-|TRBV6-5
TGTGCCAGCAGCATCCTCGGCACCGGGGAGCTGTTTTTT
CASSILGTGELFF
>TRBJ2-7|-|TRBD1|TRBV7-2
TGTGCCAGCAGCACCAGACAGGGGGCCGAGCAGTACTTC
CASSTRQGAEQYF
>TRBJ2-5|once|TRBD2|TRBV27
TGTGCCAGCAGTTCCCTACTAGCGGGAGAGGGGGAGACCCAGTACTTC
CASSSLLAGEGETQYF
>TRBJ2-2|-|-|TRBV11-3
TGTGCCAGCAGCTTATCTCGCGTCGGGGAGCTGTTTTTT
CASSLSRVGELFF
>TRBJ2-6|-|-|TRBV7-2
TGTGCCAGCAGCTTAAGTCCGGGAGTTGGGGCCAACGTCCTGACTTTC
CASSLSPGVGANVLTF
>TRBJ2-2|-|TRBD1|TRBV7-2
TGTGCCAGCAGCTATAGCGGGACAGGGGGCTCCGGGGAGCTGTTTTTT
CASSYSGTGGSGELFF
>TRBJ2-7|-|-|TRBV4-1
TGCGCCAGCAGCTCCGGCAGGGGCTACGAGCAGTACTTC
CASSSGRGYEQYF
>TRBJ1-2|-|TRBD1|TRBV18
TGTGCCAGCTCACCCCCCAGGACAGGGGAGGGCTACACCTTC
CASSPPRTGEGYTF
>TRBJ2-1|-|-|TRBV7-8
TGTGCCAGCAGCCCGGGACACTACAATGAGCAGTTCTTC
CASSPGHYNEQFF
>TRBJ1-4|-|-|TRBV21-1
TGTGCCAGCAGCAAAGCGGCGGGACAGGAAGGGCAAGCTAATGAAAAACTGTTTTTT
CASSKAAGQEGQANEKLFF
>TRBJ1-3|-|-|TRBV28
TGTGCCAGCAGAGTTAGAGAGTTCTCTGGAAACACCATATATTTT
CASRVREFSGNTIYF
>TRBJ2-7|-|TRBD2|TRBV11-3
TGTGCCAGCAGCGCATCGATTCCTAGCGGGAGATCTGGGAAGTACGAGCAGTACTTC
CASSASIPSGRSGKYEQYF
>TRBJ2-5|-|TRBD2|TRBV28
TGTGCCAGCAGTTCTCGGGAGGGATCAACGCTGGAGACCCAGTACTTC
CASSSREGSTLETQYF
>TRBJ1-1|-|TRBD1|TRBV6-5
TGTGCCAGCAGCAAAAAACAGGGGGCGAGTACGACTTTCTTT
CASSKKQGASTTFF
>TRBJ2-7|-|-|TRBV30
TGTGCCTGGAGTGTGGAGACAGGCACCTACGAGCAGTACTTC
CAWSVETGTYEQYF